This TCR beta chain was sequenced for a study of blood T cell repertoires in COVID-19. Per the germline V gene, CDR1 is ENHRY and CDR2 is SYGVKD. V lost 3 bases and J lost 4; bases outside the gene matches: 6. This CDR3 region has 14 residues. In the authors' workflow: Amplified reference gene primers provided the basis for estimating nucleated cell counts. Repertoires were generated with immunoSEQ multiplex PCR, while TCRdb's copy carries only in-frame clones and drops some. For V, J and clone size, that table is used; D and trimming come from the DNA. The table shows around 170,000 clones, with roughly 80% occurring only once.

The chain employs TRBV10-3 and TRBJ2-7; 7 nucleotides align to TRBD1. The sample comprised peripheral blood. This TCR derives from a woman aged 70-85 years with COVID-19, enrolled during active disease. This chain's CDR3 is CAISERGLGYEQYF. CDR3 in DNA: TGTGCCATCAGTGAAAGGGGGCTGGGGTACGAGCAGTACTTC.